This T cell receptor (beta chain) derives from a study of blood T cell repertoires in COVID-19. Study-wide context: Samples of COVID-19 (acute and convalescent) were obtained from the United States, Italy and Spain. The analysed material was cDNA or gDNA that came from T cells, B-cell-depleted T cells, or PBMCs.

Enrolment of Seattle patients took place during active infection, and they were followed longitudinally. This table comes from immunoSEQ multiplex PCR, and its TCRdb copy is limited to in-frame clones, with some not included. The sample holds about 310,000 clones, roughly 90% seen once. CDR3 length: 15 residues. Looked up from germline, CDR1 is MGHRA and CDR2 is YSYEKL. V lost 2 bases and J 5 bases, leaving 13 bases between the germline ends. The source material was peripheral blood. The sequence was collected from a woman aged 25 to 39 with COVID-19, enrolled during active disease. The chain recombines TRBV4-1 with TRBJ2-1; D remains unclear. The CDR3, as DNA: TGCGCCAGCAGCCAAATTGGGCCACAAGACAATGAGCAGTTCTTC. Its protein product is CASSQIGPQDNEQFF.